This entry is about one TCR beta chain. Which antigen it targets is not known. Base quality data are lacking; no much larger clone is found one base away. The data are from a study of blood T cell repertoires in COVID-19 (dated by TCRdb to the early 2020s). Regarding the study in general: The collaborator samples originated in the United States, Italy and Spain and spanned the acute and convalescent phases of COVID-19. Samples came from the ongoing ImmuneRACE study (first 160 participants) plus 1,254 subjects from 6 global collaborators. Where available, HLA class I and class II types were obtained from metadata supplied by the sample provider rather than from assay-based typing. Sample metadata almost always included a de-identified subject ID, COVID-19 status, age in years and sex. A freely available public database, intended as a resource for researchers studying the immune response to SARS-CoV-2, is where the repertoires were released. Deeply sampled blood TCRbeta repertoires from subjects exposed to, actively infected with, or recovered from COVID-19 were included in the dataset. The material from the prospective study consisted of cDNA or gDNA derived from T cells, B-cell-depleted T cells, or PBMCs. Results the study describes overall, beyond this receptor: Clinical and demographic metadata were provided uncurated, with the amount varying by source and participant.

TCRbeta CDR3 regions were amplified from genomic DNA using the immunoSEQ Assay, a bias-controlled multiplex PCR. The study's own analysis went as follows. Within the assay, amplification of reference gene primers was used to estimate how many nucleated cells each sample contained. Sequence reads were collapsed and filtered to measure the absolute abundance of every unique TCRbeta CDR3 rearrangement. For each sample, productive Simpson clonality was calculated as the square root of Simpson's diversity index over productive rearrangements. This immuneACCESS table, as held by TCRdb, lists in-frame sequences with V and J called but not all clones. Of the missing ones, under half trace to an unresolved V gene in checked studies; the others have no known cause. V and J calls and clone size follow that table, whereas D and trimming were derived from the DNA. The sample has some 420,000 clones on record, around 87% of them singletons. The top ten clones comprise 1% to 1.3% of the sample.

Enrolling through a virtual design, the prospective study's participants ranged in age from roughly 18 to 90 years and lived across about two dozen United States geographic areas. In the prospective study, participants were assigned to cohorts based on the clinical history participants reported in a screening survey and a study questionnaire. ImmuneRACE Cohort 3 recovered participants were defined by two consecutive negative NP/OP PCR tests, healthcare professional clearance, or symptom resolution. In the prospective study, whole blood, serum and a nasopharyngeal or oropharyngeal swab were collected from each participant by mobile phlebotomists. Prospective study participants could optionally give additional blood draws and questionnaires over an approximately two-month period. Prospective study blood samples were shipped either frozen or at room temperature before DNA extraction. CDR3 length: 15 amino acids, cysteine to phenylalanine. The DNA shown is the 45-base CDR3, in frame from base 1. From the germline V gene, CDR1 is MNHEY and CDR2 is SVGEGT. Trimming removed 2 bases from V and 2 bases from J, leaving 7 bases between the germline ends.

The sample comprised PBMCs or T cells enriched from blood (not recorded which). This sequence was found in a man younger than 40 who had recovered from COVID-19. The sequence joins TRBV6-2 or TRBV6-3 to TRBJ2-6; the D gene is perhaps TRBD1, from 6 matching bases. The nucleotide sequence is TGTGCCAGCAGTTACGCAGGGGCTGGGGCCAACGTCCTGACTTTC. Translation gives CASSYAGAGANVLTF.